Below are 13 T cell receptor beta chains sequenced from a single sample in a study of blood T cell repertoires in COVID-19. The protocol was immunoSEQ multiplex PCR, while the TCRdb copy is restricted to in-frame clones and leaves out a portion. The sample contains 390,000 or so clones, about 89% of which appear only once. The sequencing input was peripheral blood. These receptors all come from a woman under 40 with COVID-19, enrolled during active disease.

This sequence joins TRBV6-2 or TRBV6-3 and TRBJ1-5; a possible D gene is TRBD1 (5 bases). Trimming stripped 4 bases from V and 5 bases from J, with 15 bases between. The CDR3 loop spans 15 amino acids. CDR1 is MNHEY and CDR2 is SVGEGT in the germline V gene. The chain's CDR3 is CASSSLGGRDQPQHF. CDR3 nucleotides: TGTGCCAGCAGTTCCCTGGGGGGAAGGGATCAGCCCCAGCATTTT.

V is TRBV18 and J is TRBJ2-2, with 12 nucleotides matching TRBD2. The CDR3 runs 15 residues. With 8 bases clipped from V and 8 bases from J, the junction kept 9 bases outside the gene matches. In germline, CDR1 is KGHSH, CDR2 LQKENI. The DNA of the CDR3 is TGTGCCAGCCTCCTAGCGGGAGGGCCGAGAGGGGAGCTGTTTTTT. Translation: CASLLAGGPRGELFF.

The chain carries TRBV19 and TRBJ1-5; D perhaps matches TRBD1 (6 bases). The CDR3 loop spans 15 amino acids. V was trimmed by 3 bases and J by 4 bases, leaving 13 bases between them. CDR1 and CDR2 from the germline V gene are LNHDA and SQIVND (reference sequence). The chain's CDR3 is CASSIMGAGNQPQHF. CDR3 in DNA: TGTGCCAGTAGTATTATGGGGGCAGGAAATCAGCCCCAGCATTTT.

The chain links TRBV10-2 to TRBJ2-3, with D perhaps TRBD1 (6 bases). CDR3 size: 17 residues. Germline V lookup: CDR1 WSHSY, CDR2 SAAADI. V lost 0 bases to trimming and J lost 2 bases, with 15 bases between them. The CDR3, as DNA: TGCGCCAGCAGTGAGTCTTTCCGGGACATCTCCACAGATACGCAGTATTTT. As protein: CASSESFRDISTDTQYF.

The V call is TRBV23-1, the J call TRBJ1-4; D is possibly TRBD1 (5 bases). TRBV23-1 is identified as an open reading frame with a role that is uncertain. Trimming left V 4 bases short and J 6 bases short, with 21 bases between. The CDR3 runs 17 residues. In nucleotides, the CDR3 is TGCGCCAGCAGTCCCAATATGGCGACAGCTAGTGATGAAAAACTGTTTTTT. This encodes CASSPNMATASDEKLFF.

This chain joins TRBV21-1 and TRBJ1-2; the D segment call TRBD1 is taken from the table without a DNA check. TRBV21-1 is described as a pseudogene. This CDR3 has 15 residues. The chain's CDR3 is CASSNLDRSNYGYTF. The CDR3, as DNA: TGTGCCAGCAGCAATTTGGACAGGTCTAACTATGGCTACACCTTC.

CDR3 sequence reads: CASSFSAGGISEQYF. DNA of the CDR3: TGTGCCAGCAGTTTCTCGGCGGGAGGCATCTCCGAGCAGTACTTC. The chain recombines TRBV28 with TRBJ2-7; 8 bases agree with TRBD2. This CDR3 has 15 residues. V trimming: 3 bases; J trimming: 6 bases; junction bases outside the gene matches: 10. Germline V gene lookup returns CDR1 MDHEN and CDR2 SYDVKM.

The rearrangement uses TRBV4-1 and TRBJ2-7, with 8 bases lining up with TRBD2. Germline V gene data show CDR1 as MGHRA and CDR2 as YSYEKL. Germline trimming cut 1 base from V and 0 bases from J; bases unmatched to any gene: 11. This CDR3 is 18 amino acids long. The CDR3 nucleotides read TGCGCCAGCAGCCAAGCTAGCGGGTTCATGGGAAGCTCCTACGAGCAGTACTTC. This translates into CASSQASGFMGSSYEQYF.

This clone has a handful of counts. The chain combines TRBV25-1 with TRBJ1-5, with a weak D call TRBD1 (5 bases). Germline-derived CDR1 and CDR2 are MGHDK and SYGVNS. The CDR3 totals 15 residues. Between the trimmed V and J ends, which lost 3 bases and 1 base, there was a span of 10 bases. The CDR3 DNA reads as TGTGCCAGCAGTGAGGGGCGGACGAGCAATCAGCCCCAGCATTTT. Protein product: CASSEGRTSNQPQHF.

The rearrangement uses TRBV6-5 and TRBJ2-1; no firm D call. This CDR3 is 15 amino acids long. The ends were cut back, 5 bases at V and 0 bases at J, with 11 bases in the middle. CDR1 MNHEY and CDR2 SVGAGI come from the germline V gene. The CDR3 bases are TGTGCCAGCAGTCGACTGGTGGGCTCCTACAATGAGCAGTTCTTC. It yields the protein CASSRLVGSYNEQFF.

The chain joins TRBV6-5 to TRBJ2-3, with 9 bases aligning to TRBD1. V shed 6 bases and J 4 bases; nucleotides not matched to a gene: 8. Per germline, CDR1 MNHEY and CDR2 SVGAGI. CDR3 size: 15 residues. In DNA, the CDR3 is TGTGCCAGCAGAGAGGACAGGGGACGATCAGATACGCAGTATTTT. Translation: CASREDRGRSDTQYF.

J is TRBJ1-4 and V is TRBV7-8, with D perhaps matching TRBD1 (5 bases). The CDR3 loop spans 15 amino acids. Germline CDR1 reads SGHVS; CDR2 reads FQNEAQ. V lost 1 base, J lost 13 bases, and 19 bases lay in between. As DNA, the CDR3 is TGTGCCAGCAGCTTAGATCTTTCCCTCCCCGGGGGACTGTTTTTT. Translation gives CASSLDLSLPGGLFF.

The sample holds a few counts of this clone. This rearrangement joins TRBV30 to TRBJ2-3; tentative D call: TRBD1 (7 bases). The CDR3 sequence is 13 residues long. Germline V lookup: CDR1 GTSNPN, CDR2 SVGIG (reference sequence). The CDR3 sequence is CAKDQGGEDTQYF. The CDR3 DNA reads TGTGCAAAGGATCAGGGGGGAGAGGATACGCAGTATTTT.